This TCR beta chain is drawn from a study of blood T cell repertoires in COVID-19. The overall study: Sources were T cells, B-cell-depleted T cells, or PBMCs; the material itself was cDNA or gDNA.

Profiled with immunoSEQ multiplex PCR; TCRdb holds only in-frame clones, not every one. Counted here are hundreds of thousands of clones, about 91% occurring once; the ten biggest clones make up 9.5%. This clone was counted a few times. Participants spanned ages about 18 to 90 years and resided in about 24 US areas. Donors were grouped by their self-reported clinical history. Each recovered donor of Cohort 3 presented with two negative PCRs, clearance, or symptom resolution. This clonotype originated in a woman between 40 and 50 years old who had recovered from COVID-19. Material for sequencing was PBMCs or T cells enriched from blood (not recorded which).

The CDR3 DNA follows: TGTGCCAGCAGCCGGGACAGGGAAGGGTCACCCCTCCACTTT. It codes for CASSRDREGSPLHF. The V and J genes are TRBV7-3 and TRBJ1-6; 9 bases map to TRBD1. Germline values: CDR1 SGHTA, CDR2 FQGTGA. V dropped 5 bases and J dropped 10; count of bases not matched to a gene: 6. The CDR3 contains 14 residues.